This T cell receptor (beta chain) was recorded in a study of OX40 agonist ivuxolimab in advanced cancers. Study as a whole: A male proportion of 82.7% was recorded, with mean age around 60 years and range about 20 to 79. Study outcomes and limitations: At doses 0.1 to 3.0 mg/kg, CD4+ and CD8+ clones expanded. Also showing low normalized T-cell clonal expansion were some of the nonresponders.

Worth noting for this clone: Its antigen is currently unknown.

The CDR3 has 16 amino acids. Trimming removed 1 base from V and 5 bases from J; junction bases left unmatched: 5. CDR1 is LGHNA, CDR2 YSLEER, per germline. Only in-frame clones appear in the TCRdb table, and some are missing; sequencing was by immunoSEQ multiplex PCR. The table shows roughly 91,000 clones, with roughly 95% occurring only once. The receptor's source is an adult with an advanced solid tumor such as melanoma, head and neck, liver or kidney cancer. The sample here was CD4+ or CD8+ T cells sorted from blood, taken in a trial of the OX40 agonist ivuxolimab. The chain recombines TRBV4-3 with TRBJ2-2, with 9 bases matching TRBD1. CDR3 protein: CASSQAQGAKTGELFF. In DNA, the CDR3 is TGCGCCAGCAGCCAAGCACAGGGGGCAAAAACCGGGGAGCTGTTTTTT.